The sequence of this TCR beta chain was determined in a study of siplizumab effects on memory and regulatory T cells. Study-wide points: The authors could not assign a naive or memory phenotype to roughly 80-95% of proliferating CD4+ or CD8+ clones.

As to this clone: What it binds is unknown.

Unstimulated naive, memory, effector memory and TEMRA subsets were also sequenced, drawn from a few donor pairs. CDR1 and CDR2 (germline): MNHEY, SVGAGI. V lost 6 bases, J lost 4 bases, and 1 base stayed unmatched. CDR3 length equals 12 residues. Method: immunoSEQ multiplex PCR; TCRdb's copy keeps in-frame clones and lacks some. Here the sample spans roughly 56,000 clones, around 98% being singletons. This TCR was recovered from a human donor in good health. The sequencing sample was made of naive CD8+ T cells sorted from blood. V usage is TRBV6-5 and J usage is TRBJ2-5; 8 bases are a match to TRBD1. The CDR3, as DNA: TGTGCCAGCAGCGGACAGGGAGAGACCCAGTACTTC. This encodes CASSGQGETQYF.